This TCR beta chain was identified in a study of T-cell memory formation after mild COVID-19. Study as a whole: There were largely donor-specific TCR clusters.

The table lists this clonotype with a few counts. Its antigen is still unknown. The V end was cut by 0 bases, the J end by 13 bases, with 12 bases between. In germline, CDR1 is LGHNA, CDR2 YSLEER. The CDR3 sequence is 12 residues long. Study-wide results and caveats: Chiefly within CM and EM were the contracting CD4+ clones; CD8+ ones were within EMRA. Nothing confirmed that second-wave clones peaking on day 37 were specific for SARS-CoV-2.

In TCRdb, the 5' RACE reads were re-called with MiXCR into one record per CDR3 protein. This sample has around 300,000 distinct CDR3 sequences, with roughly 13% found just once. The receptor comes from a man between 18 and 35 years old who had mild COVID-19 (a few samples of this study predate the infection). Cell type and time point are not known. Sequencing input: PBMCs or a T cell subset sorted from them (not recorded which). The chain carries TRBV4-3 and TRBJ2-5; no clear D. Here the CDR3 DNA reads TGCGCCAGCAGCCAAGATCTGCCTCAAGGGTACTTC. Translation gives CASSQDLPQGYF.